Listed here is a single T cell receptor beta chain. The data derive from a study of blood T cell repertoires in COVID-19. TCRdb keeps only in-frame clones here, not all; method: immunoSEQ multiplex PCR. The sample comprises more than 95,000 clones, roughly 84% of which are singletons, and roughly 6.2% rests with the top ten. With 4 bases clipped from V and 4 bases from J, the junction kept 6 bases outside the gene matches. CDR1 and CDR2 (germline): SGDLS, YYNGEE. The CDR3 has 15 amino acids. Source material: peripheral blood. This TCR was recovered from a human donor in a cohort sampled during active COVID-19. This chain connects TRBV9 to TRBJ2-3; 10 bases fit TRBD2. CDR3 region: CASSPRLAGADTQYF. The CDR3 nucleotides read TGTGCCAGCAGCCCTCGGCTAGCGGGAGCAGATACGCAGTATTTT.